The next 9 T cell receptor beta chains were all read from a single sample in a study of cytomegalovirus exposure and HLA in healthy donors. The PCR was carried out with 60 Vbeta primers and 13 Jbeta primers. The method was immunoSEQ multiplex PCR; TCRdb's version includes in-frame clones alone and lacks a portion of them. The profile shows about 200,000 clones, roughly 90% of them singletons. Specimen: PBMCs. The receptors stem from a boy younger than 10 in good health and CMV-seronegative.

With respect to this clone: The same CDR3 is also encoded by other DNA sequences in this sample. Here the CDR3 reads CASRQGNSNQPQHF. The DNA for the CDR3 is TGTGCCAGCAGACAGGGTAACTCCAATCAGCCCCAGCATTTT. The chain recombines TRBV6-1 with TRBJ1-5; TRBD1 might be the D (6 bases). Trimming cost V 6 bases and J 3 bases, with 12 bases left between them. The CDR3 has 14 amino acids. Germline CDR1 MNHNS, CDR2 SASEGT.

This sequence joins TRBV5-6 and TRBJ2-3; 7 positions agree with TRBD2. Germline CDR1 is SGHDT and CDR2 is YYEEEE. The CDR3 is 16 amino acids. The V and J ends lost 5 bases and 2 bases, in that order; junction bases with no gene match: 11. This CDR3 is CASSLYLAANTDTQYF. The CDR3 bases are TGTGCCAGCAGTTTGTACCTAGCGGCAAACACAGATACGCAGTATTTT.

A single count supports this clone. The chain employs TRBV20-1 and TRBJ2-7; TRBD1 might be the D (5 bases). The CDR3 runs to 11 residues. Per the germline V gene, CDR1 is DFQATT and CDR2 is SNEGSKA (reference sequence). V was cut by 0 bases and J by 6 bases, with 6 bases left in between. CDR3 nucleotide sequence: TGCAGTGCTAGAGAACAGGCCGAGCAGTACTTC. It codes for CSAREQAEQYF.

This chain's CDR3 is CASSVGTSGPITPYEQYF. CDR3 nucleotide sequence: TGTGCCAGCAGCGTCGGGACTAGCGGGCCAATAACCCCCTACGAGCAGTACTTC. The chain is built from TRBV9 and TRBJ2-7; 12 nucleotides align to TRBD2. The V segment lost 2 bases and the J segment 2 bases; nucleotides outside the gene matches: 11. There are 18 residues in the CDR3. In germline, CDR1 is SGDLS, CDR2 YYNGEE.

The rearrangement joins TRBV27 to TRBJ2-7; maybe TRBD1 (5 bases). The V and J ends lost 5 bases and 4 bases respectively, with 15 bases between them. Germline CDR1 and CDR2: MNHEY and SMNVEV (reference sequence). This CDR3 contains 14 residues. The CDR3 bases are TGTGCCAGCAGTCCCTTAACCCGACAGTACGAGCAGTACTTC. It codes for CASSPLTRQYEQYF.

This chain uses TRBV6-5 with TRBJ1-2, with 8 bases aligning to TRBD1. V was clipped by 4 bases and J by 8 bases; unmatched bases: 12. Germline V gene data show CDR1 as MNHEY and CDR2 as SVGAGI. The CDR3 is made up of 15 amino acids. CDR3 sequence (DNA): TGTGCCAGCAGTTCTTCAGGACAGGGCGGTATGGGCTACACCTTC. Its translation is CASSSSGQGGMGYTF.

CDR3 bases: TGTGCCAGCAGTTTATTGCAGGAGGTGAACACTGAAGCTTTCTTT. Translated, it gives CASSLLQEVNTEAFF. V and J are TRBV28 and TRBJ1-1; D gene ambiguous. V gave up 1 base and J gave up 0 bases, with 9 bases separating them. The CDR3 has 15 amino acids. From germline, CDR1 is MDHEN and CDR2 SYDVKM. The whole variable domain, remainder taken from reference TRBV28 and TRBJ1-1, is DVKVTQSSRYLVKRTGEKVFLECVQDMDHENMFWYRQDPGLGLRLIYFSYDVKMKEKGDIPEGYSVSREKKERFSLILESASTNQTSMYLCASSLLQEVNTEAFFGQGTRLTVV.

J is TRBJ2-7 and V is TRBV29-1, with 12 bases fitting TRBD2. Germline loops: CDR1 SQVTM, CDR2 ANQGSEA. Trimming cost V 0 bases and J 4 bases; bases outside gene matches: 4. CDR3 length: 15 amino acids. CDR3 sequence: CSVEDSTSGRYEQYF. The CDR3 DNA follows: TGCAGCGTTGAAGATAGCACTAGCGGGAGGTACGAGCAGTACTTC.

The chain combines TRBV6-6 with TRBJ2-1, with 9 bases matching TRBD2. Per germline, CDR1 MNHNY and CDR2 SVGAGI (reference sequence). The CDR3 runs 16 residues. V was clipped by 6 bases and J by 0 bases; unmatched bases: 6. DNA of the CDR3: TGTGCCAGCAGCTCGCGGGAGGGGGCCTCCTACAATGAGCAGTTCTTC. Residues: CASSSREGASYNEQFF.